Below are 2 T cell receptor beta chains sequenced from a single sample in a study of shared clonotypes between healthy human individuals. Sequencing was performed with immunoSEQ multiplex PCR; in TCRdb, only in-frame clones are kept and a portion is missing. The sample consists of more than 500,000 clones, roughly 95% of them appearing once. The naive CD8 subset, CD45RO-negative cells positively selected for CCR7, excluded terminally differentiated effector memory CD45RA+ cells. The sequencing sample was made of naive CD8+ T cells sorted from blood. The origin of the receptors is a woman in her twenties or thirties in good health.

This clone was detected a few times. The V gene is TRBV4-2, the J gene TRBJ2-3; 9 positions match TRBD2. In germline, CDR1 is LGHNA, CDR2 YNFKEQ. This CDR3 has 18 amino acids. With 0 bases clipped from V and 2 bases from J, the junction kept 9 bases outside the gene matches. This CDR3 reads CASSQDWGAGGPTDTQYF. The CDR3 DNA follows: TGTGCCAGCAGCCAAGATTGGGGAGCGGGAGGTCCCACAGATACGCAGTATTTT.

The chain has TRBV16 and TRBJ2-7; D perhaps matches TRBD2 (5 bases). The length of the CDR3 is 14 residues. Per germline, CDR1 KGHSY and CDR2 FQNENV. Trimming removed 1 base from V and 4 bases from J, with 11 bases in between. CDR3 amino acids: CASSQYRGRYEQYF. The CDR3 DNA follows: TGTGCCAGCAGCCAATACCGGGGTCGGTACGAGCAGTACTTC. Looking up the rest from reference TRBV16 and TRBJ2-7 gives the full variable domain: GEEVAQTPKHLVRGEGQKAKLYCAPIKGHSYVFWYQQVLKNEFKFLISFQNENVFDETGMPKERFSAKCLPNSPCSLEIQATKLEDSAVYFCASSQYRGRYEQYFGPGTRLTVT.